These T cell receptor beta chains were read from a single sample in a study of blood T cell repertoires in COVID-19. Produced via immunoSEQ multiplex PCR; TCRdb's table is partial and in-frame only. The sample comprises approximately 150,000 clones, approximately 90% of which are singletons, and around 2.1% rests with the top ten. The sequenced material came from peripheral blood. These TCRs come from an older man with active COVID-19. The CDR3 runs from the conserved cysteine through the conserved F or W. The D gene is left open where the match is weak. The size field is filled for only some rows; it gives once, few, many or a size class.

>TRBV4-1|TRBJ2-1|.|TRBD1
TGCGCCAGCAGCCCGGCCGGACAGGGTTCCTACAATGAGCAGTTCTTC
CASSPAGQGSYNEQFF
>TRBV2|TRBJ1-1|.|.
TGTGCCAGCAGTGACCTCGTCCGGTTGAACACTGAAGCTTTCTTT
CASSDLVRLNTEAFF
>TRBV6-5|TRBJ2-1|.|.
TGTGCCAGCAGTTACTCAGTAGGCGGCGATGAGCAGTTCTTC
CASSYSVGGDEQFF
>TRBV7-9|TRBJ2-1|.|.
TGTGCCAGCAGCCGCGTCGATGAGCAGTTCTTC
CASSRVDEQFF
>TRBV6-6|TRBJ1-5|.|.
TGTGCCAGCAGTTCAGCGAGCTCTACAGGGAATCAGCCCCAGCATTTT
CASSSASSTGNQPQHF
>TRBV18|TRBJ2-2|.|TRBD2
TGTGCCAGCTCACCGACGGGGGGAGCCGGGGAGCTGTTTTTT
CASSPTGGAGELFF
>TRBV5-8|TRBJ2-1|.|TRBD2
TGTGCCAGCAGCTTGGGGACTAGACCGGGCAATGAGCAGTTCTTC
CASSLGTRPGNEQFF
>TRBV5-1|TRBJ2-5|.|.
TGCGCCAGCAGATTCGGCGGGCAAGAGACCCAGTACTTC
CASRFGGQETQYF
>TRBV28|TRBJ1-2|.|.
TGTGCCAGCACCTTTAGACTTACAGGAGCTTCTAACTATGGCTACACCTTC
CASTFRLTGASNYGYTF
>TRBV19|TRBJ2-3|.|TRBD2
TGTGCCAGTAGAGCTAGCGGAACGGGTACGCAGTATTTT
CASRASGTGTQYF
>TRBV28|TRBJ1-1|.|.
TGTGCCAGCAGTACAGGGCCTGAAGCTTTCTTT
CASSTGPEAFF
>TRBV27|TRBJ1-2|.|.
TGTGCCAGCAGTTTCTTGAGTAACTATGGCTACACCTTC
CASSFLSNYGYTF
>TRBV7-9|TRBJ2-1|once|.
TGTGCCAGCAGCTCGAGAACAGGGCTCTCCTACAATGAGCAGTTCTTC
CASSSRTGLSYNEQFF
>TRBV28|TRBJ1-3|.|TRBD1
TGTGCCAGCCGGAAGGGGTTGACAGGGACCGGAAACACCATATATTTT
CASRKGLTGTGNTIYF
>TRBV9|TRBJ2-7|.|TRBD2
TGTGCCAGCAGAGACGCGGGACTAGCTTGTTACGAGCAGTACTTC
CASRDAGLACYEQYF
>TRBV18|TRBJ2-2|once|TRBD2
TGTGCCAGTCGCCCAGGCGGGAGTTACGACGGGGAGCTGTTTTTT
CASRPGGSYDGELFF
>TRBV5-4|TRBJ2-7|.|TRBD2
TGTGCCAGCAGCTTTCGGCGGGAGCACTCCTACGAGCAGTACTTC
CASSFRREHSYEQYF
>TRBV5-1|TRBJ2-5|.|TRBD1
TGCGCCAGCAGCACCGCCGGGACAGGGCAAGAGACCCAGTACTTC
CASSTAGTGQETQYF
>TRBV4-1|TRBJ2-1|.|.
TGCGCCAGCAGCCAACGAGCGCACGGGGGTGAGCAGTTCTTC
CASSQRAHGGEQFF
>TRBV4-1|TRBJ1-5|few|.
TGCGCCAGCAGCCAAGAGGGGAGGTCGCCCCAGCATTTT
CASSQEGRSPQHF
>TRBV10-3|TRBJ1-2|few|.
TGTGCCATCATGGCCCCGCGGGGGGCGGACTATGGCTACACCTTC
CAIMAPRGADYGYTF
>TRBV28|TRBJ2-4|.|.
TGTGCCAGCAGTCTCCGGGGGTCGAGCAAAAACATTCAGTACTTC
CASSLRGSSKNIQYF
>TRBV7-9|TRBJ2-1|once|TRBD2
TGTGCCAGCAGCTTAGCGCTCGCTAGCGGGACGACGATGAATGAGCAGTTCTTC
CASSLALASGTTMNEQFF
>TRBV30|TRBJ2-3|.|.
TGTGCCTGGAGTACGACTATGCACACGCAGTATTTT
CAWSTTMHTQYF
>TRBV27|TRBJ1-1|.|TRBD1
TGTGCCAGCCGTCGGGAAGGGGGCAACACTGAAGCTTTCTTT
CASRREGGNTEAFF
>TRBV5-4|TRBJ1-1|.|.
TGTGCCAGCAGCTTGGGGAGCGCGGACCCGGGGGTCACTGAAGCTTTCTTT
CASSLGSADPGVTEAFF
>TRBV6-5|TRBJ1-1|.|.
TGTGCCAGCAGTTATAACAGATTGAACACTGAAGCTTTCTTT
CASSYNRLNTEAFF
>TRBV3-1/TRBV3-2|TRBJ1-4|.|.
TGTGCCAGCAGCCGAGTCGGCGGGAACGATGAAAAACTGTTTTTT
CASSRVGGNDEKLFF
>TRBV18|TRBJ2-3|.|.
TGTGCCAGCTCACCGTCCAGGGTTCCCACAGATACGCAGTATTTT
CASSPSRVPTDTQYF
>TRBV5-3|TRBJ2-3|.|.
TGTGCCAGAGACAGGAGCACAGATACGCAGTATTTT
CARDRSTDTQYF
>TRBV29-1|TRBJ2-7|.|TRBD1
TGCAGCGTAGCCGGGACAGGGGCATACGAGCAGTACTTC
CSVAGTGAYEQYF
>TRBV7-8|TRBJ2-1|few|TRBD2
TGTGCCAGCAGCCCCCTCCGGACTAGCGGGATCCACAATGAGCAGTTCTTC
CASSPLRTSGIHNEQFF
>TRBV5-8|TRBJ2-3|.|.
TGTGCCAGCAGCTGGGGGGGCGAGGAGACAGATACGCAGTATTTT
CASSWGGEETDTQYF
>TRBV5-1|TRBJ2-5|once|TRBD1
TGCGCCAGCAGCTTAGGATCTCCGGGACAGGGGCCGAAGACCCAGTACTTC
CASSLGSPGQGPKTQYF
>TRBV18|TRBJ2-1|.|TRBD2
TGTGCCAGCTCACCACGCGGGAGCCCCAATGAGCAGTTCTTC
CASSPRGSPNEQFF
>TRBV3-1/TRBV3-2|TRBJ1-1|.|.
TGTGCCAGCAGCCAAGGGGCGACATCGAACACTGAAGCTTTCTTT
CASSQGATSNTEAFF
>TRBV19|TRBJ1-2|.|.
TGTGCCAGTAGTACCCGTTCCGGGGGGTGGAATGGCTACACCTTC
CASSTRSGGWNGYTF
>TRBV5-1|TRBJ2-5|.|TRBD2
TGCGCCAGCAGCTTGCAAGCGGGAGATCAAGAGACCCAGTACTTC
CASSLQAGDQETQYF
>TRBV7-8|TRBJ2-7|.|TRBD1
TGTGCCAGCAGCTCCACGGGACAGCCCTACGAGCAGTACTTC
CASSSTGQPYEQYF
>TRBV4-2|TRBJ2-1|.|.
TGTGCCAGCAGCCAAGGGCAGGGGGGTTACAATGAGCAGTTCTTC
CASSQGQGGYNEQFF
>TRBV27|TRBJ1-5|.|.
TGTGCCAGCAGTTACCGGGAGGGCAATCAGCCCCAGCATTTT
CASSYREGNQPQHF
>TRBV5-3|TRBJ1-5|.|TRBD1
TGTGCCAGAAGCTTGAAGTCAGACAGGGGGACACCCGACCAGCCCCAGCATTTT
CARSLKSDRGTPDQPQHF
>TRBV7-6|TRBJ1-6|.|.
TGTGCCAGCAGCTTAGCCGGGCAGGGCCCTAATTCACCCCTCCACTTT
CASSLAGQGPNSPLHF
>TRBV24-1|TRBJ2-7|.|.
TGTGCCACCAGTGGAACACAGGGAAGACAGTACGAGCAGTACTTC
CATSGTQGRQYEQYF
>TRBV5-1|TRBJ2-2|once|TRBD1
TGCGCCAGCAGCTCACAGGGACAGGGAGGAGCCGGGGAGCTGTTTTTT
CASSSQGQGGAGELFF
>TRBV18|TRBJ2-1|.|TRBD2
TGTGCCAGCTCATATGAGACTAGCGGTGAGCAGTTCTTC
CASSYETSGEQFF
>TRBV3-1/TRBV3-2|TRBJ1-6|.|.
TGTGCCAGCAGCCAGGGCGCAAGCTCCTATAATTCACCCCTCCACTTT
CASSQGASSYNSPLHF
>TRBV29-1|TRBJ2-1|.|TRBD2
TGCAGCGCTGATTTTGGACTAGCGGGCGTCTACAATGAGCAGTTCTTC
CSADFGLAGVYNEQFF
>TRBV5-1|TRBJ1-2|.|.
TGCGCCAGCAGCCCGGCAGGCAGAAACTATGGCTACACCTTC
CASSPAGRNYGYTF
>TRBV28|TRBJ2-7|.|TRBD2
TGTGCCACCCAACTAGCGGGAGGGTTCTCCTACGAGCAGTACTTC
CATQLAGGFSYEQYF
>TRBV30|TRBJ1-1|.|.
TGTGCCTGGAGTGAACGGGGGCGGGGGACTGAAGCTTTCTTT
CAWSERGRGTEAFF